The clone carrying this T cell receptor (beta chain) was observed once. Its antigen remains unknown. Individuals who donated were healthy Caucasians from Russia aged roughly 6 to 90. This sample stems from a study of blood T cells in healthy people across ages. Primers used in a second PCR of about 7 to 12 cycles were a sample-barcoded 5' primer and a J-beta primer mix. Every molecule of cDNA carried a tag from a template-switch adaptor with 12 random nucleotides. TCRdb re-called the 5' RACE reads through MiXCR, storing one row per CDR3 protein. Here the sample spans around 500,000 distinct CDR3 sequences, around 48% being singletons. This CDR3 has 13 residues. With V trimmed by 7 bases and J by 10 bases, 12 bases remained unmatched. In germline, CDR1 is SGHTA, CDR2 FQGNSA. Whole-study results and caveats: While age rose, TCR beta diversity per million T cells dropped in a roughly linear way.

The chain is built from TRBV7-2 and TRBJ1-1, with 7 bases fitting TRBD1. The sample taken for sequencing was blood. The TCR was taken from a man older than 75 in good health. CDR3 region: CASTLDRFRGAFF. CDR3 bases: TGTGCCAGCACCCTGGACAGGTTCCGGGGAGCTTTCTTT. Variable domain in full (rest from reference TRBV7-2 and TRBJ1-1): GAGVSQSPSNKVTEKGKDVELRCDPISGHTALYWYRQSLGQGLEFLIYFQGNSAPDKSGLPSDRFSAERTGGSVSTLTIQRTQQEDSAVYLCASTLDRFRGAFFGQGTRLTVV.